The T cell receptor (beta chain) described here comes from a study of Ad26.COV2.S vaccination and SARS-CoV-2 variants. Study details: Administration of Ad26.COV2.S was intramuscular, either once or twice 56 days apart.

Documented treatment: around 19 received Ad26.COV2.S at low or high dose, single or two shots; a few received placebo; per-sample allocation not given. After the first vaccine or placebo injection, samples were drawn on day 63. Produced via immunoSEQ multiplex PCR; TCRdb's table is partial and in-frame only. The sample includes roughly 300,000 clones, 86% seen only once; the top ten take around 10%. Per germline, CDR1 SGHAT and CDR2 FQNNGV. The CDR3 covers 12 residues. V lost 5 bases and J 5 bases, leaving 8 bases between the germline ends. This clone occurred once. The chain is built from TRBV11-2 and TRBJ2-3, with D hard to call. The starting material was peripheral blood, obtained in a trial of Ad26.COV2.S vaccine versus placebo. The clonotype comes from a person aged 18-65 years who received the Ad26.COV2.S COVID-19 vaccine or a placebo. CDR3 residues: CASSMVLDTQYF. Here the CDR3 DNA reads TGTGCCAGCAGCATGGTACTAGATACGCAGTATTTT.